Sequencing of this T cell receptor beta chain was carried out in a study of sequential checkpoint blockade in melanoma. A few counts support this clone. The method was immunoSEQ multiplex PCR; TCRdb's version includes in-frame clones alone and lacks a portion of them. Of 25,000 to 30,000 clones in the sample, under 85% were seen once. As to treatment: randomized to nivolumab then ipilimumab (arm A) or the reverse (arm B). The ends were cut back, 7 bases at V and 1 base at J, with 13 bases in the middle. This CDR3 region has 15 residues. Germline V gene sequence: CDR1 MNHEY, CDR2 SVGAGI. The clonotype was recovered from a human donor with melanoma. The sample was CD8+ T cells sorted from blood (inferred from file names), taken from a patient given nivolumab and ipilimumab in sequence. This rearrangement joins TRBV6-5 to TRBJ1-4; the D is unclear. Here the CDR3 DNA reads TGTGCCAGCACCAACGTGGCAGGAACTAATGAAAAACTGTTTTTT. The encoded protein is CASTNVAGTNEKLFF.